The source of this T cell receptor beta chain is a study of Graves' ophthalmopathy and Graves' hyperthyroidism. Study results and caveats: Forecasting of ophthalmopathy progression by the model achieved more than 70% sensitivity and roughly 72% specificity.

TCR beta CDR3 amplification used RNA transcripts. RT-PCR with HTBI primers came first, then second-round multiplex PCR. Via MiXCR, TCRdb re-called the multiplex PCR reads, giving one row per CDR3 protein. Among fewer than 600,000 distinct CDR3 sequences listed, around 14% were seen once. Comment on this clonotype: Antigen unknown.

The CDR3 runs 15 residues. The germline V gene encodes CDR1 LGHDT and CDR2 YNNKEL (reference sequence). The V and J ends lost 1 base and 3 bases, in that order; junction bases with no gene match: 4. The authors used Ficoll-Paque density gradient centrifugation to separate PBMCs. The input was around 9 ml of fresh peripheral blood. The chain links TRBV3-1 to TRBJ2-7; 9 bases agree with TRBD1. Sequenced sample: blood. The sequence was obtained from a woman in her twenties or thirties with Graves' ophthalmopathy. This chain's CDR3 is CASSQVGTGRYEQYF. The CDR3 bases are TGTGCCAGCAGCCAAGTTGGGACAGGGCGCTACGAGCAGTACTTC.